This T cell receptor beta chain was identified during a study of blood T cell repertoires in COVID-19. At the level of the study: T cells, B-cell-depleted T cells, or PBMCs provided the cDNA or gDNA that served as material.

Per the original methods: Quantification of nucleated cells was approximated via reference gene primer amplification. Sequenced by immunoSEQ multiplex PCR; TCRdb stores in-frame clones only, minus some. The DNA gave D and trimming, while V, J and clone size come from that table. The table shows some 50,000 clones, with over 80% occurring only once. This CDR3 contains 19 residues. V dropped 0 bases and J dropped 0 bases, with 20 bases sitting between them. Germline loops: CDR1 LNHNV, CDR2 YYDKDF (reference sequence). Sequences were obtained from peripheral blood. The receptor was isolated from a man aged 50 or older with acute or convalescent COVID-19. This rearrangement joins TRBV15 to TRBJ1-1; D remains unclear. DNA for the CDR3: TGTGCCACCAGCAGAGAATTCAGTTGGCGGCCTAAAATGAACACTGAAGCTTTCTTT. Amino acid sequence: CATSREFSWRPKMNTEAFF.